Listed here are 32 T cell receptor beta chains from one sample, sequenced in a study of CD8 T cells in Susac syndrome. About 0.5 to 1 ug RNA was reverse transcribed with random hexamers. TCRdb reanalysed the immunoSEQ multiplex PCR reads using MiXCR and keeps one entry per CDR3 protein. This table has around 130,000 distinct CDR3 sequences, roughly 80% appearing once. The sequenced sample consisted of CD8+ T cells from PBMCs. Receptor source: a human donor with multiple sclerosis.

This clonotype was counted a single time. The chain joins TRBV7-9 to TRBJ2-1; D not resolved. V was cut by 5 bases and J by 6 bases, with 5 bases left in between. The germline V gene encodes CDR1 SEHNR and CDR2 FQNEAQ (reference sequence). The CDR3 has 11 amino acids. The CDR3 protein is CASSGLNEQFF. The CDR3 bases are TGTGCCAGCAGCGGGCTCAATGAGCAGTTCTTC. The variable domain in full, with the rest retrieved from reference TRBV7-9 and TRBJ2-1, is DTGVSQNPRHKITKRGQNVTFRCDPISEHNRLYWYRQTLGQGPEFLTYFQNEAQLEKSRLLSDRFSAERPKGSFSTLEIQRTEQGDSAMYLCASSGLNEQFFGPGTRLTVL.

The chain joins TRBV4-2 to TRBJ2-1; 12 positions match TRBD1. V was pared by 0 bases and J by 9 bases, with 6 bases of the junction left unmatched. The CDR3 contains 16 residues. Looked up from germline, CDR1 is LGHNA and CDR2 is YNFKEQ. Here the CDR3 DNA reads TGTGCCAGCAGCCAAGATCCGGGACAGGGGGCGAGTGAGCAGTTCTTC. It specifies CASSQDPGQGASEQFF.

The V gene is TRBV7-9, the J gene TRBJ1-1; no reliable D call. Germline V lookup: CDR1 SEHNR, CDR2 FQNEAQ (reference sequence). Trimming removed 10 bases at V and 11 bases at J, with 20 bases between. The CDR3 runs 12 residues. CDR3 protein: CATLTDLKEAFF. Here the CDR3 DNA reads TGTGCCACCTTGACCGACCTGAAGGAGGCTTTCTTT. The whole variable domain, filled in from reference TRBV7-9 and TRBJ1-1, reads DTGVSQNPRHKITKRGQNVTFRCDPISEHNRLYWYRQTLGQGPEFLTYFQNEAQLEKSRLLSDRFSAERPKGSFSTLEIQRTEQGDSAMYLCATLTDLKEAFFGQGTRLTVV.

Only a few counts were recorded for this clonotype. J is TRBJ1-2 and V is TRBV27; 7 bases match TRBD1. This CDR3 has 13 amino acids. J was trimmed by 5 bases and V by 5 bases; bases with no gene match: 5. Germline lookup yields CDR1 MNHEY and CDR2 SMNVEV (reference sequence). CDR3 sequence reads: CASSPTGFYGYTF. For the CDR3, the DNA is TGTGCCAGCAGTCCGACAGGGTTTTATGGCTACACCTTC.

The genes are TRBV6-2 or TRBV6-3 and TRBJ2-2; D gene ambiguous. The CDR3 extends over 14 amino acids. V lost 2 bases to trimming and J lost 2 bases, with 6 bases between them. Germline V gives CDR1 MNHEY, CDR2 SVGEGT. The CDR3 DNA is TGTGCCAGCAGTTACAACTTAAACACCGGGGAGCTGTTTTTT. Translating gives CASSYNLNTGELFF.

The chain combines TRBV5-1 with TRBJ2-1; 10 positions match TRBD2. This CDR3 has 17 residues. V gave up 8 bases and J gave up 2 bases; unmatched junction bases: 13. The V gene's germline CDR1 is SGHRS and CDR2 YFSETQ. CDR3 amino acids: CARLGRAGGPPYNEQFF. Written as DNA, the CDR3 is TGCGCCAGGTTAGGGAGAGCGGGAGGGCCGCCCTACAATGAGCAGTTCTTC.

DNA of the CDR3: TGTGCCAGCAGTGAGTCAGTATCAGGGAATGAAGCTTTCTTT. Translating gives CASSESVSGNEAFF. V usage is TRBV2 and J usage is TRBJ1-1; possible D gene TRBD1, 5 bases. CDR1 and CDR2 (germline): SNHLY, FYNNEI. Deletions cut 3 bases from V and 7 bases from J, with 15 bases between. This CDR3 has 14 residues.

This clonotype appeared many times. The chain is built from TRBV11-2 and TRBJ2-2; D is undetermined. V was cut by 5 bases and J by 2 bases, with 9 bases left in between. Germline-derived CDR1 and CDR2 are SGHAT and FQNNGV. This CDR3 has 14 residues. CDR3 amino acids: CASSRRGNTGELFF. The CDR3 DNA reads as TGTGCCAGCAGCAGGAGAGGCAACACCGGGGAGCTGTTTTTT.

The gene calls are TRBV19 and TRBJ2-1, with 8 bases identical to TRBD2. After removal of 3 bases from V and 0 bases from J, the junction contained 19 bases not matched to a gene. From germline, CDR1 is LNHDA and CDR2 SQIVND (reference sequence). The CDR3 loop spans 21 amino acids. CDR3 nucleotides: TGTGCCAGTAGTATGGTTCTAGCGGGTGCCGTCCCGGTGGGCTCCTACAATGAGCAGTTCTTC. It encodes CASSMVLAGAVPVGSYNEQFF.

This chain links TRBV29-1 with TRBJ2-1; 8 positions match TRBD1. Trimming at V came to 7 bases and at J to 6 bases, leaving 14 bases not matched to a gene. The CDR3 contains 15 residues. Germline V CDR1 and CDR2: SQVTM, ANQGSEA. The chain's CDR3 is CSAFTFDRGGNEQFF. The DNA for the CDR3 is TGCAGCGCCTTCACCTTTGACAGGGGTGGCAATGAGCAGTTCTTC.

This clonotype was recorded a few times. This chain connects TRBV4-2 to TRBJ1-5; D gene unclear. Trimming stripped 3 bases from V and 3 bases from J, with 12 bases between. The CDR3 has 15 residues. Germline V CDR1 and CDR2: LGHNA, YNFKEQ. The CDR3 here is CASSQGRVANQPQHF. CDR3 nucleotides: TGTGCCAGCAGCCAGGGGAGGGTTGCCAATCAGCCCCAGCATTTT.

V usage is TRBV9 and J usage is TRBJ1-3; maybe TRBD1 (5 bases). Trimming shortened V by 0 bases and J by 2 bases, and 9 bases separated the two germline ends. The CDR3 has 15 residues. CDR1 and CDR2 from the germline V gene are SGDLS and YYNGEE. As DNA, the CDR3 is TGTGCCAGCAGCGTAGGGGGGGAAGCTGGAAACACCATATATTTT. As protein: CASSVGGEAGNTIYF.

The rearrangement uses TRBV27 and TRBJ2-3, with TRBD2 identical over 9 bases. Germline CDR1 MNHEY, CDR2 SMNVEV (reference sequence). This CDR3 is built from 16 residues. V gave up 4 bases and J gave up 2 bases; unmatched junction bases: 7. For the CDR3, the DNA is TGTGCCAGCAGTTCAAAGCGGGGGGAGGTCACAGATACGCAGTATTTT. Protein: CASSSKRGEVTDTQYF.

The V call is TRBV6-1, the J call TRBJ1-2; D unresolved. There are 11 residues in the CDR3. V was trimmed by 11 bases and J by 3 bases, leaving 10 bases between them. CDR1 and CDR2 from the germline V gene are MNHNS and SASEGT. DNA of the CDR3: TGTGCCGCAGCGGGTTACTATGGCTACACCTTC. Its translation is CAAAGYYGYTF.

The gene calls are TRBV6-5 and TRBJ1-2; possible D gene TRBD1, 5 bases. CDR3 length equals 15 residues. Germline CDR1 reads MNHEY; CDR2 reads SVGAGI. The germline V and J ends were trimmed by 2 bases and 6 bases, with 16 bases remaining between them. This CDR3 reads CASSYRKWDGDGYTF. The CDR3 DNA is TGTGCCAGCAGTTACCGAAAATGGGACGGGGATGGCTACACCTTC.

This clonotype appeared once. The chain uses TRBV7-9 and TRBJ1-1; TRBD1 aligns across 7 bases. Germline V gives CDR1 SEHNR, CDR2 FQNEAQ (reference sequence). Trimming removed 3 bases from V and 3 bases from J; junction bases left unmatched: 4. CDR3 length: 14 amino acids. Here the CDR3 DNA reads TGTGCCAGCAGCTTTAACAGGGGTGACACTGAAGCTTTCTTT. Translating gives CASSFNRGDTEAFF.

This clonotype appeared once. The genes are TRBV19 and TRBJ2-2; 8 positions match TRBD2. The V and J ends lost 0 bases and 7 bases, in that order; junction bases with no gene match: 4. Germline CDR1 reads LNHDA; CDR2 reads SQIVND (reference sequence). The CDR3 extends over 15 amino acids. The CDR3 spells CASSIDREGDGELFF. DNA for the CDR3: TGTGCCAGTAGTATAGATCGGGAGGGGGACGGGGAGCTGTTTTTT.

V is TRBV7-9 and J is TRBJ2-7; no clear D. Trimming cost V 5 bases and J 4 bases, with 12 bases left between them. CDR1 is SEHNR and CDR2 is FQNEAQ in the germline V gene (reference sequence). The CDR3 covers 13 residues. The CDR3 nucleotides read TGTGCCAGCAGCCCCCCCGGCAGTTACGAGCAGTACTTC. Translated, it gives CASSPPGSYEQYF.

V and J are TRBV30 and TRBJ2-1; D is undetermined. V lost 2 bases, J lost 0 bases, and 8 bases lay in between. This CDR3 comprises 14 residues. Germline loops: CDR1 GTSNPN, CDR2 SVGIG (reference sequence). CDR3 region: CAWSLASSYNEQFF. CDR3 nucleotide sequence: TGTGCCTGGAGTTTAGCAAGCTCCTACAATGAGCAGTTCTTC.

The rearrangement uses TRBV7-8 and TRBJ2-7; D may be TRBD2 (6 bases). Trimming stripped 5 bases from V and 3 bases from J, with 14 bases between. The CDR3 covers 14 residues. The germline CDR1 and CDR2 sequences are SGHVS and FQNEAQ. The DNA of the CDR3 is TGTGCCAGCAGCATTGGACGGGGAGGCTACGAGCAGTACGTC. Protein product: CASSIGRGGYEQYV.

V is TRBV5-5 and J is TRBJ2-7; D call uncertain. Germline V CDR1 and CDR2: SGHKS, YYEKEE (reference sequence). The CDR3 totals 15 residues. Trimming stripped 2 bases from V and 0 bases from J, with 12 bases between. CDR3 in amino acids: CASSFGKTSSYEQYF. In DNA, the CDR3 is TGTGCCAGCAGCTTTGGAAAGACCAGCTCCTACGAGCAGTACTTC. The full variable domain, rest sourced from reference TRBV5-5 and TRBJ2-7, is DAGVTQSPTHLIKTRGQQVTLRCSPISGHKSVSWYQQVLGQGPQFIFQYYEKEERGRGNFPDRFSARQFPNYSSELNVNALLLGDSALYLCASSFGKTSSYEQYFGPGTRLTVT.

This chain links TRBV30 with TRBJ1-2, with no clear D. The CDR3 runs to 14 residues. With 1 base removed from V and 4 bases from J, the gap between germline ends came to 13 bases. Germline CDR1 reads GTSNPN; CDR2 reads SVGIG (reference sequence). Here the CDR3 reads CAWSGVGGLYGYTF. CDR3 DNA: TGTGCCTGGAGTGGGGTCGGCGGTCTCTATGGCTACACCTTC.

The chain uses TRBV6-6 and TRBJ2-1; the D gene is possibly TRBD2 (6 bases). This CDR3 region has 16 residues. The V end lost 0 bases, the J end lost 2 bases, and 11 bases lay between the germline ends. The V gene's germline CDR1 is MNHNY and CDR2 SVGAGI (reference sequence). CDR3 amino acids: CASSYSWGGTYNEQFF. The DNA for the CDR3 is TGTGCCAGCAGTTACTCGTGGGGCGGGACCTACAATGAGCAGTTCTTC.

For this clonotype: With a much larger clone just one base away, this may be a read error. The chain employs TRBV12-3 or TRBV12-4 and TRBJ2-5; D not certain. V lost 7 bases to trimming and J lost 5 bases, with 23 bases between them. CDR3 size: 16 residues. As DNA, the CDR3 is TGTGCCAGCACTCTCTTTCCCGGGTCTTTTTGGGAGACCCAGTACTTC. As protein: CASTLFPGSFWETQYF.

The chain joins TRBV3-1 to TRBJ2-2; D might be TRBD2 (6 bases). The CDR3 contains 16 residues. Looked up from germline, CDR1 is LGHDT and CDR2 is YNNKEL (reference sequence). The V gene lost 0 bases and the J gene lost 6 bases, with 14 bases spanning the gap. CDR3 in amino acids: CASSQDLATGSGELFF. CDR3 coding DNA: TGTGCCAGCAGCCAAGATCTAGCGACTGGGTCCGGGGAGCTGTTTTTT.

This clonotype showed up just a few times. The V call is TRBV6-1, the J call TRBJ2-3, with D perhaps assigned TRBD1 or TRBD2 (5 bases each). Germline-derived CDR1 and CDR2 are MNHNS and SASEGT. V dropped 7 bases and J dropped 2 bases, with 16 bases sitting between them. The CDR3 has 15 residues. The CDR3 coding sequence is TGTGCCAGCACCCTCGGCCCCGGGACCACAGATACGCAGTATTTT. This gives the protein CASTLGPGTTDTQYF.

This clonotype was found once. The V and J genes are TRBV3-1 and TRBJ2-1, with D unclear. Germline CDR1 is LGHDT and CDR2 is YNNKEL (reference sequence). Trimming stripped 5 bases from V and 5 bases from J, with 22 bases between. The CDR3 is made up of 17 amino acids. CDR3 in amino acids: CASSLRRPIHSDNEQFF. Here the CDR3 DNA reads TGTGCCAGCAGCTTGCGTCGTCCCATCCATTCCGACAATGAGCAGTTCTTC.

The J gene is TRBJ2-2, the V gene TRBV18, with a weak D call TRBD1 (6 bases). CDR3 size: 15 residues. Trimming left V 10 bases short and J 1 base short, with 16 bases between. CDR1 KGHSH and CDR2 LQKENI come from the germline V gene. CDR3 amino acids: CAIPPQGENTGELFF. The CDR3 region has the DNA TGTGCCATTCCACCACAGGGAGAGAACACCGGGGAGCTGTTTTTT.

This chain joins TRBV7-9 and TRBJ2-1, with unresolved D. The CDR3 totals 17 residues. V lost 0 bases to trimming and J lost 0 bases, with 12 bases between them. Germline V gene lookup returns CDR1 SEHNR and CDR2 FQNEAQ (reference sequence). The CDR3: CASSLAGGFSSYNEQFF. The DNA of the CDR3 is TGTGCCAGCAGCTTAGCTGGTGGCTTCAGCTCCTACAATGAGCAGTTCTTC. The whole variable domain, filled in from reference TRBV7-9 and TRBJ2-1, reads DTGVSQNPRHKITKRGQNVTFRCDPISEHNRLYWYRQTLGQGPEFLTYFQNEAQLEKSRLLSDRFSAERPKGSFSTLEIQRTEQGDSAMYLCASSLAGGFSSYNEQFFGPGTRLTVL.

The rearrangement links TRBV5-5 to TRBJ2-5, with TRBD2 identical over 7 bases. This CDR3 spans 18 amino acids. V was pared by 0 bases and J by 1 base, with 12 bases of the junction left unmatched. Germline V gene data show CDR1 as SGHKS and CDR2 as YYEKEE (reference sequence). CDR3 in DNA: TGTGCCAGCAGCTTGGTCGAAAGAGGGGAGGGGATCCAAGAGACCCAGTACTTC. This gives the protein CASSLVERGEGIQETQYF.

V is TRBV28 and J is TRBJ2-7; D is uncertain. V lost 3 bases and J lost 0, with 6 bases in between. The CDR3 consists of 13 residues. Germline V gene data show CDR1 as MDHEN and CDR2 as SYDVKM. The DNA of the CDR3 is TGTGCCAGCAGTTTTACGAACTCCTACGAGCAGTACTTC. It encodes CASSFTNSYEQYF.

V gene TRBV5-5 combines with J gene TRBJ2-1; D possibly matches TRBD1 or TRBD2 (5 bases each). Germline CDR1 is SGHKS and CDR2 is YYEKEE (reference sequence). The length of the CDR3 is 13 residues. V dropped 4 bases and J dropped 7 bases, with 12 bases sitting between them. Here the CDR3 reads CASSPGPVNEQFF. The DNA for the CDR3 is TGTGCCAGCAGCCCGGGACCTGTAAATGAGCAGTTCTTC.